The sequence of this T cell receptor (beta chain) was determined in a study of blood T cell repertoires in COVID-19. V was trimmed by 7 bases and J by 2 bases, leaving 18 bases between them. This CDR3 is built from 15 residues. The V gene's germline CDR1 is LGHNA and CDR2 YNFKEQ. Here immunoSEQ multiplex PCR was the method, and the copy in TCRdb shows in-frame clones only, minus some. This table has 60,000 or so clones, approximately 83% appearing once. The V gene is TRBV4-2, the J gene TRBJ2-7, with unresolved D. Specimen: peripheral blood. This TCR derives from a man aged 25-45 years with COVID-19, enrolled during active disease. CDR3: CASTAGMRSPYEQYF. The CDR3 DNA sequence: TGTGCCAGCACCGCCGGTATGAGGTCCCCCTACGAGCAGTACTTC.